The 15 T cell receptor beta chains listed next were all sequenced from one sample in a study of blood T cell repertoires in COVID-19. Using immunoSEQ multiplex PCR, the repertoire was profiled, and TCRdb retains in-frame clones only, with some absent. The table includes approximately 260,000 clones, over 80% detected once. Material for sequencing was peripheral blood. These receptor sequences come from a woman aged 70-85 years with COVID-19, enrolled during active disease.

This chain uses TRBV7-2 with TRBJ2-7; 7 bases are shared with TRBD1. Losses at the gene ends were 1 base for V and 6 bases for J; bases not matched to a gene: 6. CDR3 length: 14 residues. CDR1 and CDR2 (germline): SGHTA, FQGNSA. As DNA, the CDR3 is TGTGCCAGCAGCTTAGGTAGACAGGGCCTCGAGCAGTACTTC. Protein sequence: CASSLGRQGLEQYF.

V gene TRBV20-1 combines with J gene TRBJ1-6; 10 bases match TRBD1. Unmatched junction bases numbered 10, after V lost 3 bases and J lost 8 bases. CDR1 is DFQATT and CDR2 is SNEGSKA in the germline V gene (reference sequence). The CDR3 is 16 residues long. The CDR3 DNA reads TGCAGTGCTAGTTCGGACAGGGGGAAAATGGATTCACCCCTCCACTTT. Translation gives CSASSDRGKMDSPLHF.

The CDR3 loop reads CASSVALAGGGTDTQYF. The CDR3 nucleotides read TGTGCCAGCAGCGTCGCCCTAGCGGGAGGAGGGACAGATACGCAGTATTTT. The rearrangement joins TRBV9 to TRBJ2-3; 11 bases fit TRBD2. The germline gives CDR1 SGDLS, CDR2 YYNGEE. The CDR3 is 17 residues long. The ends lost 2 bases at V and 3 bases at J; junction bases unmatched: 8.

The chain couples TRBV27 to TRBJ2-5, with 8 bases that match TRBD2. CDR1 is MNHEY and CDR2 is SMNVEV in the germline V gene (reference sequence). V shed 6 bases and J 1 base; nucleotides not matched to a gene: 4. CDR3 size: 14 residues. DNA for the CDR3: TGTGCCAGCAGCTCCGGGGGGGTCCAAGAGACCCAGTACTTC. Residues: CASSSGGVQETQYF.

The rearrangement joins TRBV19 to TRBJ1-5, with D maybe TRBD1 (6 bases). Germline V CDR1 and CDR2: LNHDA, SQIVND (reference sequence). The CDR3 covers 13 residues. V was pared by 5 bases and J by 7 bases, with 12 bases between. The CDR3 protein is CASSPTGSQPQHF. The CDR3, as DNA: TGTGCCAGTAGTCCTACAGGGTCCCAGCCCCAGCATTTT.

The chain joins TRBV5-1 to TRBJ2-7, with 10 positions matching TRBD2. Germline V CDR1 and CDR2: SGHRS, YFSETQ. This CDR3 contains 14 residues. The V segment lost 1 base and the J segment 5 bases; nucleotides outside the gene matches: 3. The CDR3 DNA is TGCGCCAGCAGCTTGTCCGGGACTAGCGACGAGCAGTACTTC. Translated: CASSLSGTSDEQYF.

This chain links TRBV5-1 with TRBJ2-3; TRBD2 matches at 11 bases. The germline CDR1 and CDR2 sequences are SGHRS and YFSETQ. V dropped 4 bases and J dropped 5; count of bases not matched to a gene: 18. This CDR3 comprises 19 residues. CDR3 DNA: TGCGCCAGCAGCACAACTAGCGGGGGCGTCGGGAGGGCCCGAGATACGCAGTATTTT. Translating gives CASSTTSGGVGRARDTQYF.

This chain uses TRBV27 with TRBJ2-7; weak D call: TRBD1 (5 bases). V was clipped by 5 bases and J by 4 bases, with 12 bases between them. CDR1 is MNHEY, CDR2 SMNVEV, per germline (reference sequence). The CDR3 consists of 13 residues. The CDR3 DNA follows: TGTGCCAGCAGTGTAGGGGTCCGGTACGAGCAGTACTTC. This sequence encodes CASSVGVRYEQYF.

The chain recombines TRBV19 with TRBJ1-5; D is perhaps TRBD1 (6 bases). Per the germline V gene, CDR1 is LNHDA and CDR2 is SQIVND (reference sequence). Trimming took 3 bases from V and 9 from J, leaving 18 bases between them. The CDR3 loop spans 15 amino acids. The CDR3 DNA reads as TGTGCCAGTAGTATGCCCAGGGCAGGGGTCCCGCCCCAGCATTTT. This gives the protein CASSMPRAGVPPQHF.

In its sample, this clone was seen a few times. This chain uses TRBV5-4 with TRBJ2-7; the D gene is possibly TRBD2 (6 bases). CDR1 and CDR2 from the germline V gene are SGHNT and YYREEE (reference sequence). V was cut by 0 bases and J by 5 bases, with 15 bases left in between. The CDR3 is 15 amino acids. The CDR3 nucleotides read TGTGCCAGCAGCTTGGACCCCGGGGGTTCAAACGAGCAGTACTTC. It codes for CASSLDPGGSNEQYF.

The rearrangement uses TRBV7-2 and TRBJ1-1, with TRBD1 identical over 7 bases. CDR1 SGHTA and CDR2 FQGNSA come from the germline V gene. Unmatched junction bases numbered 12, after V lost 5 bases and J lost 6 bases. The CDR3 is 15 residues long. DNA of the CDR3: TGTGCCAGCAGCCTACTGACAGGGAGTTTATCTGAAGCTTTCTTT. As protein: CASSLLTGSLSEAFF.

V gene TRBV6-5 combines with J gene TRBJ2-5, with 7 bases aligning to TRBD2. V dropped 0 bases and J dropped 2; count of bases not matched to a gene: 6. Germline CDR1 reads MNHEY; CDR2 reads SVGAGI. The CDR3 is made up of 16 amino acids. CDR3: CASSYSASGGQETQYF. CDR3 in DNA: TGTGCCAGCAGTTACTCGGCTAGCGGAGGTCAAGAGACCCAGTACTTC.

V gene TRBV5-1 combines with J gene TRBJ1-2; no firm D call. The V and J ends lost 4 bases and 8 bases respectively, with 9 bases between them. The germline gives CDR1 SGHRS, CDR2 YFSETQ. The CDR3 consists of 11 residues. The CDR3 protein is CASSPEWGYTF. CDR3 coding DNA: TGCGCCAGCAGCCCTGAGTGGGGCTACACCTTC.

This chain joins TRBV28 and TRBJ1-2, with D maybe TRBD1 (6 bases). V was shortened by 10 bases and J by 8 bases, with 20 bases between the two germline ends. The CDR3 has 13 amino acids. CDR1 and CDR2 (germline): MDHEN, SYDVKM. CDR3 sequence: CAILGGPGRGYTF. CDR3 DNA sequence: TGTGCCATCTTGGGGGGGCCTGGTAGGGGCTACACCTTC.

This clone was seen more than once but under ten times. This sequence joins TRBV7-8 and TRBJ1-5; possible D gene TRBD1, 5 bases. CDR1 and CDR2 (germline): SGHVS, FQNEAQ. V was pared by 1 base and J by 5 bases, with 6 bases between. CDR3 length equals 13 residues. CDR3 sequence (DNA): TGTGCCAGCAGCTTAGGCAGGGATCAGCCCCAGCATTTT. This codes for CASSLGRDQPQHF.